The clone carrying this TCR beta chain was detected ten times or more. No antigen is known for it. The sample belongs to a study of T cells in Graves' hyperthyroidism and ophthalmopathy. Whole-study context: Staff took peripheral blood when the initial diagnosis was made, before any treatment began. Study conclusions and caveats: Median prediction lead before ophthalmopathy onset was 5 to 7 months with the model. Among thyroid clonotypes expanded above 0.001, most also appeared in blood.

The germline gives CDR1 SGHDN, CDR2 FVKESK. This CDR3 spans 13 amino acids. The V gene lost 4 bases and the J gene lost 4 bases, with 10 bases spanning the gap. From RNA transcripts, TCR beta CDR3 regions were amplified. TCR CDR3 underwent first-round RT-PCR with the HTBI primer set. A single record per CDR3 protein comes from TCRdb applying MiXCR to the multiplex PCR reads. The sample has 400,000 to 500,000 distinct CDR3 sequences, roughly 14% seen once. Disease duration was under 3 months in the ophthalmopathy patients, who also had a Clinical Activity Score of at least 3 and a NOSPECS grade of at least 4.

This TCR was recovered from a man younger than 35 with Graves' ophthalmopathy. The sample comprised blood. The rearrangement uses TRBV14 and TRBJ1-1, with D hard to call. Here the CDR3 DNA reads TGTGCCAGCAGCCTGCTTATGGGCACTGAAGCTTTCTTT. It encodes CASSLLMGTEAFF.